The T cell receptor (beta chain) under discussion was sequenced for a study of human T cells and chemical hapten exposure. For the study at large: The variation in per-sample TCR yields arose mainly from small differences in pooled library volumes. Overall study findings and caveats: Expanded TCRs made up significantly more big CDR3 similarity clusters than controls did.

The CDR3 contains 13 residues. The V end was cut by 0 bases, the J end by 11 bases, with 10 bases between. Looked up from germline, CDR1 is ENHRY and CDR2 is SYGVKD. Time point indicated: patch test 1, 2 weeks after DPC sensitization. Treatment given: therapeutic diphenylcyclopropenone sensitization with weekly scalp DPC. This clonotype was recorded at least ten times. Its antigen is unidentified. Via MiXCR, TCRdb re-called the RACE reads, giving one row per CDR3 protein. Among around 340,000 distinct CDR3 sequences listed, 5.5% to 8% were seen once. Specimen: whole blood, collected in connection with sensitization to the hapten diphenylcyclopropenone (DPC). This sequence originates from a woman aged 18-29 years with alopecia areata. Some clones in this sample may be carry-over from other donors' samples. This chain connects TRBV10-3 to TRBJ1-4; D not resolved. The chain's CDR3 is CAISESEMGKLFF. The CDR3 nucleotides read TGTGCCATCAGTGAGTCGGAGATGGGCAAACTGTTTTTT.